These 25 T cell receptor beta chains were sequenced from one sample in a study of blood T cell repertoires in COVID-19. Sequenced by immunoSEQ multiplex PCR; TCRdb stores in-frame clones only, minus some. The sample carries a few hundred thousand clones, about 80% recorded once. The sample comprised peripheral blood. These receptors all come from a woman in her sixties or seventies with acute or convalescent COVID-19.

The CDR3 here is CASSLASGGAYNEQFF. CDR3 sequence (DNA): TGTGCCAGCAGCTTGGCGAGCGGGGGGGCCTACAATGAGCAGTTCTTC. The chain links TRBV5-5 to TRBJ2-1, with 10 positions matching TRBD2. CDR3 length: 16 amino acids. J was trimmed by 2 bases and V by 0 bases; bases with no gene match: 2. Germline values: CDR1 SGHKS, CDR2 YYEKEE (reference sequence).

The chain couples TRBV30 to TRBJ1-2; D may be TRBD1 (6 bases). Germline V gives CDR1 GTSNPN, CDR2 SVGIG (reference sequence). Trimming shortened V by 2 bases and J by 8 bases, and 12 bases separated the two germline ends. The CDR3 spans 12 residues. The CDR3 DNA follows: TGTGCCTGGAGTTTGACAGGTGGCGGCTACACCTTC. It codes for CAWSLTGGGYTF.

This chain connects TRBV30 to TRBJ1-6, with 7 bases fitting TRBD1. The CDR3 loop spans 12 amino acids. From germline, CDR1 is GTSNPN and CDR2 SVGIG (reference sequence). V dropped 3 bases and J dropped 10; count of bases not matched to a gene: 3. CDR3 nucleotide sequence: TGTGCCTGGAGCGACAGGGTATCACCCCTCCACTTT. Residues: CAWSDRVSPLHF.

This clone was detected only a few times. The chain combines TRBV4-3 with TRBJ1-2, with 7 bases identical to TRBD1. V gave up 5 bases and J gave up 10 bases; unmatched junction bases: 10. Per germline, CDR1 LGHNA and CDR2 YSLEER. The CDR3 runs to 13 residues. For the CDR3, the DNA is TGCGCCAGCAGCGGCCGGGACAGAAACTACTACACCTTC. The encoded protein is CASSGRDRNYYTF.

The chain links TRBV10-2 to TRBJ2-3; D is ambiguous. The V gene lost 7 bases and the J gene lost 3 bases, with 8 bases spanning the gap. Germline V lookup: CDR1 WSHSY, CDR2 SAAADI. This CDR3 is 12 amino acids long. DNA for the CDR3: TGCGCCAGCACTTTCCGTACAGATACGCAGTATTTT. Translated: CASTFRTDTQYF.

This clone has a single count. The V gene is TRBV9, the J gene TRBJ1-6; TRBD1 might be the D (6 bases). The V gene lost 0 bases and the J gene lost 6 bases, with 10 bases spanning the gap. The CDR3 runs to 15 residues. Per germline, CDR1 SGDLS and CDR2 YYNGEE. CDR3 amino acids: CASSVAGRGNSPLHF. CDR3 sequence (DNA): TGTGCCAGCAGCGTAGCTGGCAGGGGTAATTCACCCCTCCACTTT.

The V and J genes are TRBV5-4 and TRBJ1-3; TRBD1 is a possible D gene (5 bases). This CDR3 has 17 residues. V dropped 4 bases and J dropped 8 bases, with 25 bases sitting between them. Germline V gene lookup returns CDR1 SGHNT and CDR2 YYREEE (reference sequence). The CDR3 nucleotides read TGTGCCAGCAGCCCCGGGGGAGCAGTACCGGGTGTGGACACCATATATTTT. Translation gives CASSPGGAVPGVDTIYF.

The rearrangement uses TRBV3-1 (or the pseudogene TRBV3-2) and TRBJ2-3; possibly TRBD2 for D (6 bases). CDR1 and CDR2 from the germline V gene are LGHDT and YNNKEL (reference sequence). Trimming took 1 base from V and 1 from J, leaving 6 bases between them. This CDR3 has 14 amino acids. CDR3 nucleotides: TGTGCCAGCAGCCAAGGACTAGGCACAGATACGCAGTATTTT. This encodes CASSQGLGTDTQYF.

The J gene is TRBJ2-2, the V gene TRBV19; no definite D call. Germline values: CDR1 LNHDA, CDR2 SQIVND (reference sequence). This CDR3 has 14 residues. The V end lost 3 bases, the J end lost 1 base, and 6 bases lay between the germline ends. In nucleotides, the CDR3 is TGTGCCAGTAGTATGAACAGGAACACCGGGGAGCTGTTTTTT. Amino acids: CASSMNRNTGELFF.

This clone was counted only a few times. The V and J genes are TRBV20-1 and TRBJ1-1, with D maybe TRBD1 (5 bases). The CDR3 has 13 amino acids. CDR1 is DFQATT and CDR2 is SNEGSKA in the germline V gene (reference sequence). Between the trimmed V and J ends, which lost 3 bases and 6 bases, there was a span of 14 bases. CDR3 amino acids: CSASRPEGPEAFF. As DNA, the CDR3 is TGCAGTGCTAGTAGGCCGGAGGGGCCTGAAGCTTTCTTT.

The table lists this clone with a count of one. The V call is TRBV3-1 (or the pseudogene TRBV3-2), the J call TRBJ2-2, with 8 positions matching TRBD1. CDR3 length equals 16 residues. CDR1 LGHDT and CDR2 YNNKEL come from the germline V gene (reference sequence). The trim removed 3 bases at V and 5 bases at J, leaving 8 bases unmatched. The CDR3 DNA sequence: TGTGCCAGCAGCCAGCATGGACAGGGAACAACCGGGGAGCTGTTTTTT. Protein product: CASSQHGQGTTGELFF.

This chain joins TRBV4-3 and TRBJ2-1, with 9 bases aligning to TRBD1. The CDR3 loop spans 18 amino acids. Germline V gene lookup returns CDR1 LGHNA and CDR2 YSLEER. Trimming at V came to 0 bases and at J to 8 bases, leaving 14 bases not matched to a gene. CDR3 in DNA: TGCGCCAGCAGCCAAGATTGGCTTCGGACAGGGGTGCGGGATGAGCAGTTCTTC. It translates to CASSQDWLRTGVRDEQFF.

This chain joins TRBV3-1 (or the pseudogene TRBV3-2) and TRBJ2-3; 10 nucleotides agree with TRBD1. The CDR3 covers 14 residues. Germline assignment: CDR1 LGHDT and CDR2 YNNKEL (reference sequence). The V gene end was trimmed by 5 bases and the J gene end by 4 bases; junction bases not matched to a gene: 3. For the CDR3, the DNA is TGTGCCAGCAGCAAGACAGGGGGCTCAGATACGCAGTATTTT. This translates into CASSKTGGSDTQYF.

The V call is TRBV3-1 (or the pseudogene TRBV3-2), the J call TRBJ2-1, with 7 bases identical to TRBD2. The V and J ends lost 3 bases and 6 bases, in that order; junction bases with no gene match: 2. Germline CDR1 is LGHDT and CDR2 is YNNKEL (reference sequence). This CDR3 has 13 residues. CDR3 sequence (DNA): TGTGCCAGCAGCCACGGCGGGGGCAATGAGCAGTTCTTC. As protein: CASSHGGGNEQFF.

The chain carries TRBV5-5 and TRBJ1-4; D is possibly TRBD1 (5 bases). The germline V gene encodes CDR1 SGHKS and CDR2 YYEKEE (reference sequence). V shed 0 bases and J shed 5 bases, with 8 bases lying between them. The CDR3 has 14 amino acids. The CDR3 protein is CASSLGAGNEKLFF. DNA of the CDR3: TGTGCCAGCAGCTTGGGGGCAGGGAATGAAAAACTGTTTTTT. Filled out from reference TRBV5-5 and TRBJ1-4, the complete variable domain reads DAGVTQSPTHLIKTRGQQVTLRCSPISGHKSVSWYQQVLGQGPQFIFQYYEKEERGRGNFPDRFSARQFPNYSSELNVNALLLGDSALYLCASSLGAGNEKLFFGSGTQLSVL.

This clone was seen a handful of times. The gene calls are TRBV19 and TRBJ1-3; TRBD1 is a possible D gene (5 bases). V was pared by 9 bases and J by 4 bases, with 16 bases between. The CDR3 totals 14 residues. The germline V gene has CDR1 LNHDA and CDR2 SQIVND (reference sequence). CDR3 in amino acids: CASRRVGGGNTIYF. The CDR3 DNA is TGTGCCAGCCGCAGGGTCGGGGGAGGAAACACCATATATTTT. The variable domain in full, with the rest retrieved from reference TRBV19 and TRBJ1-3, is DGGITQSPKYLFRKEGQNVTLSCEQNLNHDAMYWYRQDPGQGLRLIYYSQIVNDFQKGDIAEGYSVSREKKESFPLTVTSAQKNPTAFYLCASRRVGGGNTIYFGEGSWLTVV.

This clone occurred a few times. The chain recombines TRBV11-1 with TRBJ1-1; no clear D. The ends were cut back, 3 bases at V and 1 base at J, with 15 bases in the middle. This CDR3 is built from 16 residues. CDR1 and CDR2 from the germline V gene are SGHAT and FQDESV (reference sequence). DNA of the CDR3: TGTGCCAGCAGCTTGAACGTCCTCGCGAGGAACACTGAAGCTTTCTTT. It yields the protein CASSLNVLARNTEAFF.

This chain connects TRBV7-9 to TRBJ2-3; 8 positions agree with TRBD2. There are 15 residues in the CDR3. V dropped 5 bases and J dropped 1; count of bases not matched to a gene: 5. Germline lookup yields CDR1 SEHNR and CDR2 FQNEAQ (reference sequence). DNA for the CDR3: TGTGCCAGCAGCCCGGGACTAGGAGGCACAGATACGCAGTATTTT. Protein sequence: CASSPGLGGTDTQYF.

V gene TRBV6-5 combines with J gene TRBJ1-2; D ambiguous. The V gene lost 5 bases and the J gene lost 7 bases, with 17 bases spanning the gap. Germline CDR1 is MNHEY and CDR2 is SVGAGI. There are 14 residues in the CDR3. CDR3 loop: CASSTPRRSGGYTF. CDR3 DNA sequence: TGTGCCAGCAGTACCCCCCGGCGCAGCGGTGGCTACACCTTC.

The chain combines TRBV9 with TRBJ1-2; 8 bases agree with TRBD1. After removal of 6 bases from V and 8 bases from J, the junction contained 12 bases not matched to a gene. The CDR3 length is 14 residues. CDR1 and CDR2 (germline): SGDLS, YYNGEE. CDR3 sequence (DNA): TGTGCCAGCAACCCGACAGGGGAGGCGGTCGGCTACACCTTC. As protein: CASNPTGEAVGYTF.

This chain uses TRBV6-5 with TRBJ1-1, with D tentatively TRBD1 (5 bases). Deletions cut 6 bases from V and 1 base from J, with 9 bases between. This CDR3 region has 13 residues. CDR1 is MNHEY, CDR2 SVGAGI, per germline. The DNA of the CDR3 is TGTGCCAGCAGCAATACAGGGAACACTGAAGCTTTCTTT. As protein: CASSNTGNTEAFF.

This clone appeared once. The V gene is TRBV15, the J gene TRBJ2-3; weak D call: TRBD2 (5 bases). V was trimmed by 0 bases and J by 5 bases, leaving 12 bases between them. The CDR3 is 15 amino acids. In germline, CDR1 is LNHNV, CDR2 YYDKDF (reference sequence). CDR3 sequence: CATSRERGKVDTQYF. In DNA, the CDR3 is TGTGCCACCAGCAGAGAACGGGGTAAAGTAGATACGCAGTATTTT. Variable domain in full (rest from reference TRBV15 and TRBJ2-3): DAMVIQNPRYQVTQFGKPVTLSCSQTLNHNVMYWYQQKSSQAPKLLFHYYDKDFNNEADTPDNFQSRRPNTSFCFLDIRSPGLGDTAMYLCATSRERGKVDTQYFGPGTRLTVL.

The chain links TRBV10-3 to TRBJ2-7; D ambiguous. This CDR3 contains 14 residues. CDR1 and CDR2 (germline): ENHRY, SYGVKD. The V end lost 3 bases, the J end lost 0 bases, and 9 bases lay between the germline ends. The CDR3, as DNA: TGTGCCATCAGTGAAGACTGGAGCTCCTACGAGCAGTACTTC. It is translated as CAISEDWSSYEQYF.

The genes are TRBV20-1 and TRBJ2-1; no definite D call. V was cut by 6 bases and J by 7 bases, with 10 bases left in between. The CDR3 runs to 11 residues. CDR1 is DFQATT, CDR2 SNEGSKA, per germline (reference sequence). For the CDR3, the DNA is TGCAGTGCCCCCTTAATTAATGAGCAGTTCTTC. This encodes CSAPLINEQFF.

The table lists this clone with a count of one. The gene calls are TRBV19 and TRBJ1-4; tentatively, D is TRBD1 (5 bases). CDR1 LNHDA and CDR2 SQIVND come from the germline V gene (reference sequence). This CDR3 has 14 amino acids. Trimming left V 1 base short and J 8 bases short, with 11 bases between. CDR3 in amino acids: CASSIVRQGEKLFF. For the CDR3, the DNA is TGTGCCAGTAGTATAGTACGGCAGGGAGAAAAACTGTTTTTT.